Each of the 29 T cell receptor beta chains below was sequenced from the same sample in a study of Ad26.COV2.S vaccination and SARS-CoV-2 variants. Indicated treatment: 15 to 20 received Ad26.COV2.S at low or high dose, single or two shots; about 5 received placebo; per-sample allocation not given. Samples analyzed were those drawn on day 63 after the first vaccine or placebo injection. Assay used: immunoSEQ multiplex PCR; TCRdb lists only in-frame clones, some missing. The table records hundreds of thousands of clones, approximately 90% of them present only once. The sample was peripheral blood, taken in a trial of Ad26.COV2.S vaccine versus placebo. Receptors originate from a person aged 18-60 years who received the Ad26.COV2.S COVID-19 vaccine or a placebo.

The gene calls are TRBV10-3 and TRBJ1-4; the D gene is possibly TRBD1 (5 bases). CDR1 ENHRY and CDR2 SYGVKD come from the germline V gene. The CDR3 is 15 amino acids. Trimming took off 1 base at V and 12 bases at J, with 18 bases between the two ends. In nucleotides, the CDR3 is TGTGCCATCAGTGAGTTGGACAAGGGCTTACCCGAACTGTTTTTT. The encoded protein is CAISELDKGLPELFF.

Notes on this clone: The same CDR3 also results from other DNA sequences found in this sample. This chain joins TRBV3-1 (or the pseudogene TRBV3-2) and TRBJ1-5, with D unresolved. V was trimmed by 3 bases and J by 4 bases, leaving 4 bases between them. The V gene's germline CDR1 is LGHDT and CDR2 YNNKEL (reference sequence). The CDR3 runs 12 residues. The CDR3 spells CASSQGNQPQHF. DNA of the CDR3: TGTGCCAGCAGCCAGGGGAATCAGCCCCAGCATTTT.

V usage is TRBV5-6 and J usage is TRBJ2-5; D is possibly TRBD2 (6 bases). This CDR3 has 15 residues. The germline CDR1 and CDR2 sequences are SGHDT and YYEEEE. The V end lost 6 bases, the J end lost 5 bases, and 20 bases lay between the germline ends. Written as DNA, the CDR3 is TGTGCCAGCACCCTAAGCGGGTGGCAGTATGAGACCCAGTACTTC. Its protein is CASTLSGWQYETQYF.

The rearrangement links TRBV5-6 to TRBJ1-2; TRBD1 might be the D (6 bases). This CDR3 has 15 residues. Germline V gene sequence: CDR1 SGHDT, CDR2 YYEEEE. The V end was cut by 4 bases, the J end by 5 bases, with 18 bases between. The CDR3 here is CASSQNRVERYGYTF. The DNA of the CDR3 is TGTGCCAGCAGCCAAAACAGGGTTGAGAGGTATGGCTACACCTTC. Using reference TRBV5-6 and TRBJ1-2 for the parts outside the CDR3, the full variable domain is DAGVTQSPTHLIKTRGQQVTLRCSPKSGHDTVSWYQQALGQGPQFIFQYYEEEERQRGNFPDRFSGHQFPNYSSELNVNALLLGDSALYLCASSQNRVERYGYTFGSGTRLTVV.

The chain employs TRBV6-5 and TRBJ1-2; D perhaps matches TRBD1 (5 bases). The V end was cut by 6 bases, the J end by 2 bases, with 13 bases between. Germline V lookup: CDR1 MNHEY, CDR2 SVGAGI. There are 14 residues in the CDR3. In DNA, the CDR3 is TGTGCCAGCAGGCGGGACCAAGGCAACTATGGCTACACCTTC. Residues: CASRRDQGNYGYTF.

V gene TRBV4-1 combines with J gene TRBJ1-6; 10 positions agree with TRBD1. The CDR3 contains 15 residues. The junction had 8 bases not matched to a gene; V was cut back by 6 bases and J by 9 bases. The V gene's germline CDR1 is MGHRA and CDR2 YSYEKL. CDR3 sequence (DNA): TGCGCCAGCAGGCAATCTGGGACAGGGGCTTCACCCCTCCACTTT. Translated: CASRQSGTGASPLHF.

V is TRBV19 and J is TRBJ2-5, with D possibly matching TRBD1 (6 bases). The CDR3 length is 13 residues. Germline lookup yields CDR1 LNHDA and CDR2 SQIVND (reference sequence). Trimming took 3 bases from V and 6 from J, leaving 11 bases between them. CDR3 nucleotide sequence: TGTGCCAGTAGTATGGGGGCAAGGCAGACCCAGTACTTC. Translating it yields CASSMGARQTQYF. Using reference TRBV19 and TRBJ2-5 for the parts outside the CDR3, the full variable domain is DGGITQSPKYLFRKEGQNVTLSCEQNLNHDAMYWYRQDPGQGLRLIYYSQIVNDFQKGDIAEGYSVSREKKESFPLTVTSAQKNPTAFYLCASSMGARQTQYFGPGTRLLVL.

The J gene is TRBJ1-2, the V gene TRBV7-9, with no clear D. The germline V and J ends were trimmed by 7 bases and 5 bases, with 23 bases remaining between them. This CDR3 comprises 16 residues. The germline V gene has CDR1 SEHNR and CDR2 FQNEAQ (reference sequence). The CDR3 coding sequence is TGTGCCAGCAACCCACTCGACACCGCCCTGCAATATGGCTACACCTTC. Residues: CASNPLDTALQYGYTF.

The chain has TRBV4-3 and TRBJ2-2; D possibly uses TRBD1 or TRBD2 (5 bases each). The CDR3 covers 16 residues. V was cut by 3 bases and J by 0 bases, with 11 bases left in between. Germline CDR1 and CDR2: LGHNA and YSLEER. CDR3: CASSQLRGTNTGELFF. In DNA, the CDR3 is TGCGCCAGCAGCCAGCTACGGGGCACGAACACCGGGGAGCTGTTTTTT.

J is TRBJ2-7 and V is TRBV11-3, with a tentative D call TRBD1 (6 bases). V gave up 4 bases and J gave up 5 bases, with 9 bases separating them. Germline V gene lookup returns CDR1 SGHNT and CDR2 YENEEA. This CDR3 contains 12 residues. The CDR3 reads CASSSPGDEQYF. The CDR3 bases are TGTGCCAGCAGCTCCCCAGGGGACGAGCAGTACTTC.

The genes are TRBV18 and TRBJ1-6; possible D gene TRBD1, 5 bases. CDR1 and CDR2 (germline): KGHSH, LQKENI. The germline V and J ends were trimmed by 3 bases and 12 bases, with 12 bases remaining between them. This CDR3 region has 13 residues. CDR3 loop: CASSPDPRGPLHF. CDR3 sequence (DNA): TGTGCCAGCTCACCTGACCCGAGGGGACCCCTCCACTTT.

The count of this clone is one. The CDR3 bases are TGTGCCAGCAGCTGGACAGCTGGTGAAAAACTGTTTTTT. This encodes CASSWTAGEKLFF. The chain is built from TRBV11-2 and TRBJ1-4; weak D call: TRBD1 (6 bases). Germline loops: CDR1 SGHAT, CDR2 FQNNGV. Trimming removed 4 bases at V and 7 bases at J, with 10 bases between. This CDR3 comprises 13 residues.

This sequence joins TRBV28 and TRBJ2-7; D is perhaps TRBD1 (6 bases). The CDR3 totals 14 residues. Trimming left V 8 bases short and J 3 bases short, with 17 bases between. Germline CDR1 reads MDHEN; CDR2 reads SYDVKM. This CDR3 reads CASVIRPGDYEQYF. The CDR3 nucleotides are TGTGCCAGCGTGATCCGGCCAGGGGACTACGAGCAGTACTTC. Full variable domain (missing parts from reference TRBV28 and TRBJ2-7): DVKVTQSSRYLVKRTGEKVFLECVQDMDHENMFWYRQDPGLGLRLIYFSYDVKMKEKGDIPEGYSVSREKKERFSLILESASTNQTSMYLCASVIRPGDYEQYFGPGTRLTVT.

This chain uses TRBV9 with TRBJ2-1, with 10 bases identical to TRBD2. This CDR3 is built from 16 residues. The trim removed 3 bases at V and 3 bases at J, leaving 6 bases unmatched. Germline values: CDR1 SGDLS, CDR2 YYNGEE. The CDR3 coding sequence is TGTGCCAGCAGCGGGCGGACTAGCGGAGACTACAATGAGCAGTTCTTC. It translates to CASSGRTSGDYNEQFF.

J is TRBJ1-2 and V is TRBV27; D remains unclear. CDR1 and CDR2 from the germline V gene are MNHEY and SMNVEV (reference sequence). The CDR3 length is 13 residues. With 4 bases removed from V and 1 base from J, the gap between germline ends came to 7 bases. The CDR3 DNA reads TGTGCCAGCAGTTACGGCAGTAACTATGGCTACACCTTC. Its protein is CASSYGSNYGYTF.

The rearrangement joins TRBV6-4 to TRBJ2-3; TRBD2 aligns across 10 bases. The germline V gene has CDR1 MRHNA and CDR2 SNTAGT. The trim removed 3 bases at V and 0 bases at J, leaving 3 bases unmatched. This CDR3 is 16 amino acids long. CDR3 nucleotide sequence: TGTGCCAGCAGTGAAGCTAGCGGGGGTAGCACAGATACGCAGTATTTT. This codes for CASSEASGGSTDTQYF.

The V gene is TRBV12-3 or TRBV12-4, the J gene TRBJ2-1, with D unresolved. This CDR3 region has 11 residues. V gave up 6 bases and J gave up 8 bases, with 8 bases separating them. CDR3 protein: CASSPDYEQFF. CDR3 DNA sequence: TGTGCCAGCAGCCCGGATTATGAGCAGTTCTTC.

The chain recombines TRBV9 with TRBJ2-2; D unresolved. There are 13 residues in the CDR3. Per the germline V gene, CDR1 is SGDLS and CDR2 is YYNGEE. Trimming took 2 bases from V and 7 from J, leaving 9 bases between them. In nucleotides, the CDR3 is TGTGCCAGCAGCGTGGCTCAGGTCGGGGAGCTGTTTTTT. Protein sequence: CASSVAQVGELFF.

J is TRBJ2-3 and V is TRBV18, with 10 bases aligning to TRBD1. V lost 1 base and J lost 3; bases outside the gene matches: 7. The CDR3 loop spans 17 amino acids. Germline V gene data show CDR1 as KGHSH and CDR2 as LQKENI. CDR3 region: CASSPRDRGLSTDTQYF. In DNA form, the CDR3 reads TGTGCCAGCTCACCACGAGACAGGGGGCTAAGTACAGATACGCAGTATTTT.

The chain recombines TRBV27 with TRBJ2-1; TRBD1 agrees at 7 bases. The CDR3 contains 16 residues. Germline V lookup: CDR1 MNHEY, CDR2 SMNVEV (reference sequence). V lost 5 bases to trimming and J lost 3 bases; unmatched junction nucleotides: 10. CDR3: CASSPYGTANYNEQFF. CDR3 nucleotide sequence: TGTGCCAGCAGTCCCTACGGGACAGCAAACTACAATGAGCAGTTCTTC.

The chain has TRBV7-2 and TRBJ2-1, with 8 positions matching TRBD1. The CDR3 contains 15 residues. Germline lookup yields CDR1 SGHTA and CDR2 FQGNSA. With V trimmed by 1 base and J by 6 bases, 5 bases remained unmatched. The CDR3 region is CASSLDQGARNEQFF. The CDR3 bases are TGTGCCAGCAGCTTAGATCAGGGGGCGCGCAATGAGCAGTTCTTC.

Here the CDR3 reads CASSLGYRIPQYEQYF. CDR3 nucleotides: TGTGCCAGCAGCTTAGGATACCGAATCCCTCAATACGAGCAGTACTTC. The gene calls are TRBV7-2 and TRBJ2-7; unclear D gene. Germline CDR1 SGHTA, CDR2 FQGNSA. V dropped 1 base and J dropped 4 bases, with 17 bases sitting between them. This CDR3 region has 16 residues. Full variable domain (rest looked up from reference TRBV7-2 and TRBJ2-7): GAGVSQSPSNKVTEKGKDVELRCDPISGHTALYWYRQSLGQGLEFLIYFQGNSAPDKSGLPSDRFSAERTGGSVSTLTIQRTQQEDSAVYLCASSLGYRIPQYEQYFGPGTRLTVT.

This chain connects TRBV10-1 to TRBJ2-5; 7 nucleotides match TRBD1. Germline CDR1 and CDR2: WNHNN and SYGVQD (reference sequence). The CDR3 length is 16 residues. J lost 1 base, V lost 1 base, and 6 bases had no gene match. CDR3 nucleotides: TGCGCCAGCAGTGAGTTACCCGGGACAGCCCAAGAGACCCAGTACTTC. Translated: CASSELPGTAQETQYF.

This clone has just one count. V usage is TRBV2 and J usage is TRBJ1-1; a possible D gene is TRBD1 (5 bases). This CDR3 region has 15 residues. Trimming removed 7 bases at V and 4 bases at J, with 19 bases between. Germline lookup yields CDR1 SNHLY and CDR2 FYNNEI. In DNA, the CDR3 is TGTGCCAGCACGGACACCCAGCGGGGGGGCACTGAAGCTTTCTTT. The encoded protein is CASTDTQRGGTEAFF.

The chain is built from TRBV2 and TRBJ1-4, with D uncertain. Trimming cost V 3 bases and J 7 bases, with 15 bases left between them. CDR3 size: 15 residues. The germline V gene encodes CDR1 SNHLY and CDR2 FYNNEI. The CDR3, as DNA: TGTGCCAGCAGTGAGAGGGAGGGTCCGGGTGAAAAACTGTTTTTT. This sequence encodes CASSEREGPGEKLFF. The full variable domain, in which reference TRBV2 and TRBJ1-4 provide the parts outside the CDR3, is EPEVTQTPSHQVTQMGQEVILRCVPISNHLYFYWYRQILGQKVEFLVSFYNNEISEKSEIFDDQFSVERPDGSNFTLKIRSTKLEDSAMYFCASSEREGPGEKLFFGSGTQLSVL.

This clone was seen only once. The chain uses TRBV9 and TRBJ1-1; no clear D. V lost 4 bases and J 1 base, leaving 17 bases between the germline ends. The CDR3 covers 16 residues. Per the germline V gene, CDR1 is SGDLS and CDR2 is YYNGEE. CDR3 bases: TGTGCCAGCAGCCCCCGAGGTGTGCCCCCGAACACTGAAGCTTTCTTT. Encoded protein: CASSPRGVPPNTEAFF.

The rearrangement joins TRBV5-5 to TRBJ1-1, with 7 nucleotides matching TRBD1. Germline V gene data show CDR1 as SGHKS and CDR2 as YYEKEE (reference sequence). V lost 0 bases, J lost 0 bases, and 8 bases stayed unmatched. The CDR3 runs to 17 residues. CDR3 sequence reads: CASSLVGPGQLNTEAFF. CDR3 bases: TGTGCCAGCAGCTTGGTGGGTCCGGGACAGCTGAACACTGAAGCTTTCTTT.

In DNA form, the CDR3 reads TGTGCCAGTAGTATCAACAGGGTTTTTGGGGCCAACGTCCTGACTTTC. Translation: CASSINRVFGANVLTF. The chain carries TRBV19 and TRBJ2-6; TRBD1 might be the D (6 bases). Germline V gene sequence: CDR1 LNHDA, CDR2 SQIVND (reference sequence). The CDR3 loop spans 16 amino acids. The germline V and J ends were trimmed by 3 bases and 3 bases, with 12 bases remaining between them.

The CDR3 sequence: CASSFTTSGVYTGELFF. The CDR3 nucleotides read TGTGCCAGCAGCTTCACTACTAGCGGGGTTTACACCGGGGAGCTGTTTTTT. The chain employs TRBV7-9 and TRBJ2-2; 10 bases map to TRBD2. Trimming took 3 bases from V and 3 from J; bases not matched to a gene: 7. In germline, CDR1 is SEHNR, CDR2 FQNEAQ (reference sequence). This CDR3 spans 17 amino acids.